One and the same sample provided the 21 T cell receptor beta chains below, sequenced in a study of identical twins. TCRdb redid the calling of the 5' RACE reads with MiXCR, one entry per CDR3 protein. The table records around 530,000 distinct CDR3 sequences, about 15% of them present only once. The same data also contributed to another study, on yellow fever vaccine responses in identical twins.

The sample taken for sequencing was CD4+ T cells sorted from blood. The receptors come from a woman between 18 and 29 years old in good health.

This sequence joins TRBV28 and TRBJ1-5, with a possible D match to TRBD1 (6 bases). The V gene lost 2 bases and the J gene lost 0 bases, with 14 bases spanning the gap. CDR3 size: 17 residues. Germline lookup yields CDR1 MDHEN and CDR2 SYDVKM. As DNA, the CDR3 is TGTGCCAGCAGTTTACCCGGACAGAGCTATAGCAATCAGCCCCAGCATTTT. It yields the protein CASSLPGQSYSNQPQHF.

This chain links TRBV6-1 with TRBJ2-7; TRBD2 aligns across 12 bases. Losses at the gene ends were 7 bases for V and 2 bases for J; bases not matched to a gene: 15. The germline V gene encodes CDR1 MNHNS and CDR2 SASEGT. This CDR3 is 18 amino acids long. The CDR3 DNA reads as TGTGCCAGCATCAGGACTTCTAGCGGGAGGGAGAGGGCCTACGAGCAGTACTTC. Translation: CASIRTSSGRERAYEQYF.

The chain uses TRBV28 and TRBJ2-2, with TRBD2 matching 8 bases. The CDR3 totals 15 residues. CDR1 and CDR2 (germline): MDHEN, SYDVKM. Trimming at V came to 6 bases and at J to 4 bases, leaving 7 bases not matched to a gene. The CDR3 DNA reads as TGTGCCAGCAGCCGGGCGGGGGGAATCACCGGGGAGCTGTTTTTT. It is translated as CASSRAGGITGELFF.

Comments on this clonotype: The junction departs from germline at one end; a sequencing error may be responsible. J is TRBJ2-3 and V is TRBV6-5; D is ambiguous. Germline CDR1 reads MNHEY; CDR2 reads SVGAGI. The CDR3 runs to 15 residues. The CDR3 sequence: CACSYGSPLTDTQYF. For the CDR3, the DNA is TGTGCCTGCAGTTACGGGTCACCCCTCACAGATACGCAGTATTTT.

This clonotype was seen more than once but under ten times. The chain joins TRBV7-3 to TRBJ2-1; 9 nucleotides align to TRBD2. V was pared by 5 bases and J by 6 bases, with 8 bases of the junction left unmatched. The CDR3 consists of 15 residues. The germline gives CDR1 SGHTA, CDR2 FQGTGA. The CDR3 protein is CASSRLAEAFNEQFF. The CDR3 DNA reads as TGTGCCAGCAGCCGACTAGCGGAGGCCTTCAATGAGCAGTTCTTC.

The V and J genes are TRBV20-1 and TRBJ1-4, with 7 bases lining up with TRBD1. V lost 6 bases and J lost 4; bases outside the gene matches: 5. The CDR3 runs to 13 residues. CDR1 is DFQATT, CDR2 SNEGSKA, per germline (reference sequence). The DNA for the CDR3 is TGCAGTGCCAGGGACAGCCATAATGAAAAACTGTTTTTT. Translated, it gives CSARDSHNEKLFF.

The CDR3: CASRSSYEQYF. The CDR3 nucleotides read TGTGCCAGCAGAAGTTCCTACGAGCAGTACTTC. The genes are TRBV6-1 and TRBJ2-7; no clear D. Trimming stripped 6 bases from V and 1 base from J, with 4 bases between. Germline values: CDR1 MNHNS, CDR2 SASEGT. The CDR3 length is 11 residues.

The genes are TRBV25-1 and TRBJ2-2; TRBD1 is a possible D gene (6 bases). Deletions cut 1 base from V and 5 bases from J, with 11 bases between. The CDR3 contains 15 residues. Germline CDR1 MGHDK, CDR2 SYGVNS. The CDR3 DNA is TGTGCCAGCAGTGAATGGCCAGGGGTAACCGGGGAGCTGTTTTTT. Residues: CASSEWPGVTGELFF.

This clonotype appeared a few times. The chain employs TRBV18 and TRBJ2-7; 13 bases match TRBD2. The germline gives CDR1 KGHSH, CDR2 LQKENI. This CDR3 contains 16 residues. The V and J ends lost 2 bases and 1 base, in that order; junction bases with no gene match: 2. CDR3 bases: TGTGCCAGCTCACCAGCGACTAGCGGGGGGTCCTACGAGCAGTACTTC. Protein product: CASSPATSGGSYEQYF.

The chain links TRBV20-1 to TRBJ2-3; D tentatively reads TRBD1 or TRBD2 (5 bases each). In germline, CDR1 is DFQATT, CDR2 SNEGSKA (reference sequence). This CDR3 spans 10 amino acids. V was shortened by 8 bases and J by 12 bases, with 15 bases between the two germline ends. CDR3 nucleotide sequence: TGCAGTCGGGGACGAGGCGAACAGTATTTT. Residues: CSRGRGEQYF.

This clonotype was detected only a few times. Written as DNA, the CDR3 is TGTGCCAGCAGCCGAGGGGGGAGGAAAGCTTTCTTT. It encodes CASSRGGRKAFF. V and J are TRBV12-3 or TRBV12-4 and TRBJ1-1; D may be TRBD1 (6 bases). The CDR3 is 12 amino acids. Trimming removed 6 bases at V and 9 bases at J, with 14 bases between.

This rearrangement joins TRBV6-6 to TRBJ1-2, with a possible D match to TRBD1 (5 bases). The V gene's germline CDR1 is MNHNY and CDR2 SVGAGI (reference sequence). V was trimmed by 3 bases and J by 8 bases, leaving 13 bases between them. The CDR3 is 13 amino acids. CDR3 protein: CASSYGQAEGYTF. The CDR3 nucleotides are TGTGCCAGCAGTTATGGACAAGCAGAGGGCTACACCTTC.

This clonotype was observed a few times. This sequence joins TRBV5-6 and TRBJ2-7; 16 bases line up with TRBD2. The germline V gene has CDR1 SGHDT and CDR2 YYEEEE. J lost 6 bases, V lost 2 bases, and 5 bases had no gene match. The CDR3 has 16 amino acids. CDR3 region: CASSFSGLAGGREQYV. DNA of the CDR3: TGTGCCAGCAGCTTTTCGGGACTAGCGGGGGGGCGCGAGCAGTACGTC.

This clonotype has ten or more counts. CDR3 coding DNA: TGTGCCAGCAGTTTGTACTCTGGAAACACCATATATTTT. Its translation: CASSLYSGNTIYF. The chain recombines TRBV27 with TRBJ1-3; D gene unclear. The CDR3 has 13 amino acids. V shed 3 bases and J shed 0 bases, with 3 bases lying between them. CDR1 MNHEY and CDR2 SMNVEV come from the germline V gene (reference sequence).

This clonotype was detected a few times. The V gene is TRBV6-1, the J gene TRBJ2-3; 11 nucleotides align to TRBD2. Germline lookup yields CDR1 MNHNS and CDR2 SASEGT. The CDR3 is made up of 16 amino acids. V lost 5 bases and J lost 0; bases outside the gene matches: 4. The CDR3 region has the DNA TGTGCCAGCAGTCGACTAGCGGGAACTAGCACAGATACGCAGTATTTT. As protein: CASSRLAGTSTDTQYF.

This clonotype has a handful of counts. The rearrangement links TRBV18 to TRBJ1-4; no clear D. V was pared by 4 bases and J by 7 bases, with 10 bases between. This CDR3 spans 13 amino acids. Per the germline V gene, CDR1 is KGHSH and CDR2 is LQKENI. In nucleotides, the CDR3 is TGTGCCAGCTCACTCAAACGGAGTGAAAAACTGTTTTTT. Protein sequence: CASSLKRSEKLFF.

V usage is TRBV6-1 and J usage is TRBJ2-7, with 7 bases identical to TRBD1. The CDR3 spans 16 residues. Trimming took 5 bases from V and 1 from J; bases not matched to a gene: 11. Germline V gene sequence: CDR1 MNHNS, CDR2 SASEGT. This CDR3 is CASSPTGTARSYEQYV. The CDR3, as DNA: TGTGCCAGCAGTCCGACCGGGACAGCTAGATCCTACGAGCAGTACGTC.

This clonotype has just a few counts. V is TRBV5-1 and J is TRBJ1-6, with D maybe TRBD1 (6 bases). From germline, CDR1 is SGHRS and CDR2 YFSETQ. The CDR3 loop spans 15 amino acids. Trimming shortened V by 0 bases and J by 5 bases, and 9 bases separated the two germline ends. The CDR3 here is CASSLAAGDNSPLHF. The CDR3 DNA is TGCGCCAGCAGCTTGGCGGCAGGGGATAATTCACCCCTCCACTTT.

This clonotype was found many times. The CDR3 bases are TGTGCCAGCAGGGGCCCCGATAATTCACCCCTCCACTTT. This codes for CASRGPDNSPLHF. The chain couples TRBV27 to TRBJ1-6; D not certain. The V end lost 6 bases, the J end lost 5 bases, and 8 bases lay between the germline ends. Germline loops: CDR1 MNHEY, CDR2 SMNVEV (reference sequence). This CDR3 is built from 13 residues.

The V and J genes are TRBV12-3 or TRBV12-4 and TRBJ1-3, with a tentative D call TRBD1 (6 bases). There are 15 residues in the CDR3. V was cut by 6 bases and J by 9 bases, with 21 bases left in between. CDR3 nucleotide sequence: TGTGCCAGCAGCCGGACAGAAGGTCGGATTGGCACCATATATTTT. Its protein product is CASSRTEGRIGTIYF.

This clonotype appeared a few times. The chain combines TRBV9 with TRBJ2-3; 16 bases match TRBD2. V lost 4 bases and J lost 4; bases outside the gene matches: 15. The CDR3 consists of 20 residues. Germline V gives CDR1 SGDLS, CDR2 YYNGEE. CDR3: CASSPKGLAGGPTFSDTQYF. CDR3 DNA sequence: TGTGCCAGCAGCCCAAAGGGACTAGCGGGAGGGCCAACTTTTTCAGATACGCAGTATTTT.